What follows is one T cell receptor (beta chain) and its context. Its specificity is unknown. This entry belongs to a study of T cell responses to AZD1222 COVID-19 vaccine. The table came from immunoSEQ multiplex PCR; TCRdb's copy has only in-frame clones and leaves some out. The table shows 66,000 or so clones, with around 79% occurring only once. General study findings and limits: Spike-specific TCR breadth rose after two AZD1222 doses, and depth rose as well.

There are 13 residues in the CDR3. Trimming left V 1 base short and J 4 bases short, with 7 bases between. CDR1 MNHEY and CDR2 SMNVEV come from the germline V gene (reference sequence). This TCR was sampled from an adult in good health. This chain connects TRBV27 to TRBJ1-2; a weak D match, TRBD1 (5 bases). The sample consisted of peripheral blood, taken on day 0 of MenACWY control vaccination. CDR3 sequence reads: CASSLLGGYGYTF. As DNA, the CDR3 is TGTGCCAGCAGTTTATTGGGGGGCTATGGCTACACCTTC.